A selection of T cell receptor beta chains follows, all from one sample in a study of blood T cells in healthy people across ages. TCRdb passed the 5' RACE reads through MiXCR, listing each CDR3 protein once. This repertoire shows over 550,000 distinct CDR3 sequences, about 28% found once; its top ten account for about 15%. Sequenced input: blood. These receptors all stem from a woman of 80 years or more in good health. Each CDR3 is given with its conserved first and last residue. The D gene is left open where the match is weak. Rows may omit the clone size; those that give it use once, few, many or a size class.

size	V	D	J	CDR3	DNA
-	TRBV6-5	-	TRBJ1-1	CAGTLLGGGGTEAFF	TGTGCCGGCACCCTCCTAGGGGGAGGGGGGACTGAAGCTTTCTTT
many	TRBV9	TRBD2	TRBJ2-7	CASSPRTSGGSEQYF	TGTGCCAGCAGCCCCAGGACTAGCGGGGGATCCGAGCAGTACTTC
many	TRBV7-7	-	TRBJ2-5	CASSRSGTPQETQYF	TGTGCTAGCAGCCGATCCGGGACACCACAAGAGACCCAGTACTTC
-	TRBV7-2	TRBD1	TRBJ2-5	CASSVTGVGETQYF	TGTGCCAGCAGCGTGACAGGGGTAGGAGAGACCCAGTACTTC
many	TRBV11-1	-	TRBJ2-3	CASSFTGVSTDTQYF	TGTGCCAGCAGCTTTACCGGGGTGAGCACAGATACGCAGTATTTT
many	TRBV10-3	-	TRBJ1-2	CAISEARAPRQGTF	TGTGCCATCAGTGAGGCCCGGGCCCCTAGGCAGGGCACCTTC
few	TRBV12-3/TRBV12-4	-	TRBJ2-7	CASSLGQNSYEQYF	TGTGCCAGCAGTTTAGGACAAAACTCCTACGAGCAGTACTTC
-	TRBV4-1	-	TRBJ2-1	CASSQAHTGSLEQFF	TGCGCCAGCAGCCAAGCACACACGGGCTCCTTGGAGCAGTTCTTC
many	TRBV5-1	-	TRBJ1-2	CASSLDLGDNYGYTF	TGCGCCAGCAGCTTGGATTTGGGGGATAACTATGGCTACACCTTC
many	TRBV28	TRBD1	TRBJ2-5	CASSLPRTGPRETQYF	TGTGCCAGCAGTTTACCCAGGACAGGGCCCCGAGAGACCCAGTACTTC
many	TRBV4-2	-	TRBJ1-2	CASSQEAGGYGYTF	TGTGCCAGCAGCCAAGAGGCGGGGGGCTATGGCTACACCTTC
-	TRBV9	-	TRBJ1-1	CASSVQGEGDTEAFF	TGTGCCAGCAGCGTTCAAGGGGAGGGGGACACTGAAGCTTTCTTT
-	TRBV6-6	-	TRBJ1-1	CASSYSKVRDEAFF	TGTGCCAGCAGTTACTCGAAAGTTCGGGATGAAGCTTTCTTT
-	TRBV7-9	-	TRBJ1-5	CASSFGAVESNQPQHF	TGTGCCAGCAGCTTTGGAGCGGTGGAAAGCAATCAGCCCCAGCATTTT
many	TRBV4-3	-	TRBJ1-2	CASSQDVGRLGSEGYTF	TGCGCCAGCAGCCAAGATGTTGGGAGACTTGGATCGGAAGGCTACACCTTC
-	TRBV28	-	TRBJ2-3	CASSLPTDSSTDTQYF	TGTGCCAGCAGTCTCCCGACAGATTCTAGCACAGATACGCAGTATTTT
-	TRBV6-1	-	TRBJ2-1	CASRGEGPYNEQFF	TGTGCCAGCAGGGGAGAGGGACCCTACAATGAGCAGTTCTTC
many	TRBV5-6	TRBD1	TRBJ1-5	CASSLDRGNQPQHF	TGTGCCAGCAGCCTCGACAGGGGGAACCAGCCCCAGCATTTT
many	TRBV10-3	-	TRBJ1-5	CAISELRGSGNQPQHF	TGTGCCATCAGTGAGTTAAGAGGGTCTGGCAATCAGCCCCAGCATTTT
few	TRBV20-1	TRBD1	TRBJ2-7	CSAWGQGPDSYEQYF	TGCAGTGCTTGGGGACAGGGTCCCGATTCCTACGAGCAGTACTTC
-	TRBV23-1	-	TRBJ2-1	CASSYEQFF	TGCGCCAGCAGTTACGAGCAGTTCTTC
-	TRBV7-2	-	TRBJ2-3	CASSLVASVGDTQYF	TGTGCCAGCAGCTTAGTAGCGTCAGTCGGAGATACGCAGTATTTT
few	TRBV10-3	TRBD1	TRBJ1-6	CAIKDRVNSPLHF	TGTGCCATCAAGGACAGGGTTAATTCACCCCTCCACTTT
few	TRBV3-1	TRBD1	TRBJ1-6	CASSLNPGQGASPLHF	TGTGCCAGCAGCCTGAATCCGGGACAGGGGGCTTCGCCCCTCCACTTT
many	TRBV29-1	TRBD2	TRBJ2-5	CSVEDVLTGGQRAVETQYF	TGCAGCGTTGAAGATGTCTTGACGGGGGGGCAAAGGGCGGTAGAGACCCAGTACTTC
-	TRBV20-1	TRBD1	TRBJ1-6	CSASEEGQGYSPLHF	TGCAGTGCTAGTGAGGAGGGACAGGGGTATTCACCCCTCCACTTT
many	TRBV5-4	TRBD1	TRBJ2-7	CASSFDGTGSYEQYF	TGTGCCAGCAGCTTCGACGGGACAGGGTCCTACGAGCAGTACTTC
few	TRBV11-2	TRBD1	TRBJ1-2	CVSSFSGQNYGYTF	TGTGTCAGCAGCTTTTCGGGACAGAACTATGGCTACACCTTC
-	TRBV3-1	-	TRBJ1-4	CASSQMWGRLNEKLFF	TGTGCCAGCAGCCAGATGTGGGGCAGGCTTAATGAAAAACTGTTTTTT
many	TRBV16	-	TRBJ1-2	CASSQWRGRDYGYTF	TGTGCCAGCAGCCAATGGCGAGGTCGGGACTATGGCTACACCTTC
-	TRBV5-4	-	TRBJ2-1	CASGWGGLQRFF	TGCGCCAGCGGCTGGGGTGGACTACAGCGGTTCTTC
many	TRBV7-9	TRBD1	TRBJ1-6	CASSPTGDSPLHF	TGTGCCAGCAGCCCTACAGGGGATTCACCCCTCCACTTT
many	TRBV25-1	TRBD1	TRBJ1-6	CASSESWTGASPLHF	TGTGCCAGCAGTGAATCATGGACAGGGGCCTCACCCCTCCACTTT
many	TRBV7-8	-	TRBJ1-6	CASSLDRAGSPLHF	TGTGCCAGCAGCTTAGACAGGGCGGGTTCACCCCTCCACTTT
-	TRBV20-1	-	TRBJ2-2	CSAKGQLTGERFF	TGCAGTGCCAAGGGACAACTCACCGGGGAGCGGTTTTTT
-	TRBV6-2/TRBV6-3	TRBD2	TRBJ2-5	CASSRGTRPYNEQYF	TGTGCCAGCAGCCGCGGGACTAGACCTTACAATGAGCAGTACTTC
-	TRBV11-2	-	TRBJ1-1	CASSLRGPLGEAFF	TGTGCCAGCAGCCTCCGGGGGCCGCTGGGGGAAGCTTTCTTT
many	TRBV30	-	TRBJ2-5	CAWRVQETQYF	TGTGCCTGGAGAGTTCAAGAGACCCAGTACTTC
many	TRBV2	-	TRBJ2-6	CASSPWGALGANVLTF	TGTGCCAGCAGCCCCTGGGGCGCCCTCGGGGCCAACGTCCTGACTTTC
-	TRBV20-1	-	TRBJ2-1	CPIRAPDNEQFF	TGCCCTATAAGGGCACCAGACAATGAGCAGTTCTTC
few	TRBV12-3/TRBV12-4	-	TRBJ1-1	CAGSLTGNTEAFF	TGTGCCGGCAGTTTGACAGGGAACACTGAAGCTTTCTTT
-	TRBV6-5	-	TRBJ1-4	CASRPGPTNEKLFF	TGTGCCAGCAGGCCGGGGCCAACTAATGAAAAACTGTTTTTT
few	TRBV29-1	-	TRBJ1-1	CSVEGDTEAFF	TGCAGCGTTGAGGGGGACACTGAAGCTTTCTTT
-	TRBV7-2	-	TRBJ2-1	CASSPLWLRNEQFF	TGTGCCAGCAGCCCCCTTTGGCTGAGAAATGAGCAGTTCTTC
many	TRBV5-1	TRBD2	TRBJ2-3	CASSLEPSGGTDTQYF	TGCGCCAGCAGCTTGGAGCCTAGCGGGGGCACAGATACGCAGTATTTT
-	TRBV4-1	TRBD2	TRBJ2-3	CASSQETLLAGRTDTQYF	TGCGCCAGCAGCCAAGAGACCTTACTAGCGGGACGCACAGATACGCAGTATTTT
-	TRBV20-1	-	TRBJ2-3	CSTSPAPDFSTYTDTQYF	TGCAGTACTAGCCCCGCCCCGGACTTTTCGACATACACAGATACGCAGTATTTT
-	TRBV20-1	-	TRBJ1-4	CSAILQGSGEKLFF	TGCAGTGCCATATTACAGGGAAGCGGTGAAAAACTGTTTTTT
many	TRBV9	-	TRBJ1-5	CASSLGSDGGQPQHF	TGTGCCAGCAGCCTAGGTTCAGACGGGGGGCAGCCCCAGCATTTT
many	TRBV6-5	TRBD1	TRBJ2-7	CASRADRVVDEQYF	TGTGCCAGCAGGGCGGACAGGGTTGTCGACGAGCAGTACTTC
many	TRBV7-2	TRBD2	TRBJ2-7	CASSLRAGDSSYEQYF	TGTGCCAGCAGCTTACGAGCGGGGGATTCCTCCTACGAGCAGTACTTC
many	TRBV18	-	TRBJ1-2	CASSPGQGSHYGYTF	TGTGCCAGCTCACCCGGGCAGGGGAGTCACTATGGCTACACCTTC
many	TRBV6-5	-	TRBJ1-4	CASRPPGPNEKLFF	TGTGCCAGCAGGCCTCCCGGCCCGAATGAAAAACTGTTTTTT
-	TRBV27	TRBD2	TRBJ2-3	CASGLAGVGTDTQYF	TGTGCCAGCGGATTAGCGGGGGTCGGGACAGATACGCAGTATTTT